Given below is one T cell receptor beta chain in context. No antigen is known for it. The data were produced by immunoSEQ multiplex PCR, yet TCRdb's version contains in-frame clones alone and is incomplete. The table lists more than 45,000 clones, 90% to 95% of them singletons. The sample originates from a study of cytomegalovirus exposure and HLA in healthy donors. The wider study: The 110 or so validation repertoires used a platform that matched the one used for the approximately 610 first-cohort repertoires, as a later analysis reported.

The length of the CDR3 is 16 residues. The germline V gene has CDR1 LGHNT and CDR2 FRNRAP. J lost 8 bases, V lost 1 base, and 8 bases had no gene match. Overall study findings and caveats: First-cohort TCR clusters tended to co-occur in the roughly 130 validation repertoires, a later analysis found. The study designated around 150 TCR beta chains cytomegalovirus-associated.

The source of this sequence is a woman aged 25 to 45 in good health and CMV-seronegative. Input material: PBMCs. This sequence joins TRBV12-5 and TRBJ2-1; 10 bases are a match to TRBD1. In nucleotides, the CDR3 is TGTGCTAGTGGTTTGGACCGGACAGGGGGTATCTATGAGCAGTTCTTC. As protein: CASGLDRTGGIYEQFF.